A selection of T cell receptor beta chains follows, all from one sample in a study of graft-versus-host responses after intestinal transplantation. Only in-frame clones appear in the TCRdb table, and some are missing; sequencing was by immunoSEQ multiplex PCR. The sample carries roughly 18,000 clones, about 95% recorded once. The source material was PBMCs, sampled 23 days after intestinal transplant. These receptors were obtained from a human patient who received an intestinal transplant, so some T cells may come from the graft donor. Each CDR3 is given with its conserved first and last residue. D genes are given only for firm matches. A clone size is listed for some rows: how often the clone was seen (once, few, many), or a class if it is expanded.

TRBV27	.	TRBD1	TRBJ1-1	TGTGCCAGCAGTTTATCCGGGACAGGGCTTAAAGGCGAGGCTTTCTTT	CASSLSGTGLKGEAFF
TRBV5-6	.	.	TRBJ1-5	TGTGCCAGCAGCTTAAAGAACTCGTGGGGCAGCCTGGACGAGCCCCAGCATTTT	CASSLKNSWGSLDEPQHF
TRBV14	once	.	TRBJ2-1	TGTGCCAGCAGCCAAGACGGCCTAGCCGGCTACAATGAGCAGTTCTTC	CASSQDGLAGYNEQFF
TRBV4-1	.	.	TRBJ2-5	TGCGCCAGCAGCCAAGAGGGACCCCCCCCGCGAGAGACCCAGTACTTC	CASSQEGPPPRETQYF
TRBV27	.	.	TRBJ2-1	TGTGCCAGCAGTTTATCCCAATTCTTCTATGAGCAGTTCTTC	CASSLSQFFYEQFF
TRBV5-1	.	TRBD1	TRBJ1-4	TGCGCCAGCAGCTGGACAGGGGGACAGGAAAAACTGTTTTTT	CASSWTGGQEKLFF
TRBV2	.	.	TRBJ1-3	TGTGCCAGCAGGTCCGGGGACATCTCTGGAAACACCATATATTTT	CASRSGDISGNTIYF
TRBV4-1	once	.	TRBJ1-3	TGCGCCAGCAGCCAAGATCGGGGTTCTGGAAACACCATATATTTT	CASSQDRGSGNTIYF
TRBV28	.	.	TRBJ2-7	TGTGCCAGCAGTGGGGACCCATACGAGCAGTACTTC	CASSGDPYEQYF
TRBV27	.	.	TRBJ2-7	TGTGCCAGCAGTTTACGCGGATCCTACGAGCAGTACTTC	CASSLRGSYEQYF
TRBV7-8	.	.	TRBJ1-1	TGTGCCAGCAGCTTAGCGAGGGGAAACACTGAAGCTTTCTTT	CASSLARGNTEAFF
TRBV11-2	few	.	TRBJ1-1	TGTGCCAGCAGCTTAAATGGGTGGGGGGCGTCGAACACTGAAGCTTTCTTT	CASSLNGWGASNTEAFF
TRBV5-6	.	.	TRBJ1-1	TGTGCCAGCAGCTTTCAGGGCAGGGAGGTACGGCAAGCTTTCTTT	CASSFQGREVRQAFF
TRBV5-1	.	.	TRBJ2-3	TGCGCCAGCAGCTTGGATGGGGGGATTGGCACAGATACGCAGTATTTT	CASSLDGGIGTDTQYF
TRBV5-1	.	TRBD1	TRBJ1-1	TGCGCCAGCAGCCAACGGGACAGGGGGCGAAGTGACACTGAAGCTTTCTTT	CASSQRDRGRSDTEAFF
TRBV9	.	TRBD2	TRBJ2-3	TGTGCCAGCAGCGACTGGACTAGCGGGACTGCAGATACGCAGTATTTT	CASSDWTSGTADTQYF
TRBV6-5	.	.	TRBJ2-5	TGTGCCAGCAGCTTTAGCGAGCAAGAGACCCAGTACTTC	CASSFSEQETQYF
TRBV27	.	.	TRBJ2-1	TGTGCCAGCAGTTCCCAACAGACGAGCTCCTACAATGAGCAGTTCTTC	CASSSQQTSSYNEQFF
TRBV15	.	.	TRBJ2-7	TGTGCCACCAGCGGGGGCGGCGAGCAGTACTTC	CATSGGGEQYF
TRBV5-6	.	TRBD2	TRBJ2-1	TGTGCCAGCAGCTTTCTGGCGGGAGGGCCCAATGAGCAGTTCTTC	CASSFLAGGPNEQFF
TRBV4-1	.	.	TRBJ1-5	TGCGCCAGCAGCCAAGGCAGGGAACATAGCAATCAGCCCCAGCATTTT	CASSQGREHSNQPQHF
TRBV2	.	.	TRBJ2-7	TGTGCCAGCAGTTGGACAGAAAATGAGCAGTACTTC	CASSWTENEQYF
TRBV7-9	.	TRBD2	TRBJ2-1	TGTGCCAGCAGCTTAGGGTCGGGAGGGAGGGACAATGAGCAGTTCTTC	CASSLGSGGRDNEQFF
TRBV2	.	.	TRBJ2-7	TGTGCCAGCAGTGAAGCGCTGAACGAGCAGTACTTC	CASSEALNEQYF
TRBV6-5	.	.	TRBJ1-5	TGTGCCAGCAGTCCGTATCAGGGGAGCAATCAGCCCCAGCATTTT	CASSPYQGSNQPQHF
TRBV9	.	.	TRBJ2-1	TGTGCCAGCAGCGCCCTCGCCTACAATGAGCAGTTCTTC	CASSALAYNEQFF
TRBV10-3	.	TRBD1	TRBJ1-3	TGTGCCATCAGGGAAACAGGGGTAAATCCCTCCGGCTCTGGAAACACCATATATTTT	CAIRETGVNPSGSGNTIYF
TRBV10-3	.	.	TRBJ1-2	TGTGCCATCAGTAACGGGGCTCCAGGGTCCTATGGCTACACCTTC	CAISNGAPGSYGYTF
TRBV11-1	.	.	TRBJ2-2	TGTGCCAGCAGCTTAGTTTTAGGGAACACCGGGGAGCTGTTTTTT	CASSLVLGNTGELFF
TRBV6-5	.	.	TRBJ1-5	TGTGCCAGCAGAAGGGGGGAGCAACAGCCCCAGCATTTT	CASRRGEQQPQHF
TRBV7-9	.	TRBD2	TRBJ2-7	TGTGCCAGCAGCTTTAGCGGGATATTCTACGAGCAGTACTTC	CASSFSGIFYEQYF
TRBV18	.	TRBD1	TRBJ2-5	TGTGCCAGCTCACCACCTGGACAGGGGAGGGCTCTTTTACAAGAGACCCAGTACTTC	CASSPPGQGRALLQETQYF
TRBV10-2	.	TRBD2	TRBJ2-1	TGCGCCAGCAGTTCTAGCGGGAGAGGTGACAATGAGCAGTTCTTC	CASSSSGRGDNEQFF
TRBV7-9	.	.	TRBJ2-1	TGTGCCAGCAGCTTAGCCGTAAGTGAGCAGTTCTTC	CASSLAVSEQFF
TRBV7-6	.	.	TRBJ2-7	TGTGCCAGCAGCTTACCAGCTGGACCGGGAAGGGAGCAGTACTTC	CASSLPAGPGREQYF
TRBV28	.	.	TRBJ1-5	TGTGCCAGCAGCCTGGGGCTGAATCGGCCCCAGCATTTT	CASSLGLNRPQHF
TRBV7-6	.	.	TRBJ2-5	TGTGCCAGCAGCTCCCGGGACACTAACTGGGAGACCCAGTACTTC	CASSSRDTNWETQYF